Listed below are T cell receptor beta chains from one sample, sequenced in a study of shared clonotypes between healthy human individuals. The protocol was immunoSEQ multiplex PCR, while the TCRdb copy is restricted to in-frame clones and leaves out a portion. The table lists roughly 2,000,000 clones, roughly 95% of them singletons. The sequenced sample was naive CD8+ T cells sorted from blood. The receptors stem from a man between 18 and 29 years old in good health. CDR3s include the opening cysteine and the closing phenylalanine or tryptophan. Fields, in order: D gene, clone size, V gene, J gene, CDR3 DNA, CDR3 protein. The D gene is left open where the match is weak. Part of the rows lack a size; the others show once, few, many or a class for expanded clones.

TRBD2	NA	TRBV7-6	TRBJ2-3	TGTGCCAGCAGCTTAGTCCGGACTAGCGGGAGTTCAGATACGCAGTATTTT	CASSLVRTSGSSDTQYF
TRBD1	NA	TRBV11-2	TRBJ1-1	TGTGCCAGCAGCTTCCTTGGGACAGATCCGAACACTGAAGCTTTCTTT	CASSFLGTDPNTEAFF
NA	NA	TRBV27	TRBJ1-6	TGTGCCAGCAGTTTATCGCCAATGTATAATTCACCCCTCCACTTT	CASSLSPMYNSPLHF
TRBD2	NA	TRBV5-1	TRBJ2-1	TGCGCCAGCAGCGCGACTAGCACCGATGAGCAGTTCTTC	CASSATSTDEQFF
NA	NA	TRBV10-2	TRBJ2-7	TGCGCCAGCAACGATAAACAGGGATACTCCTACGAGCAGTACTTC	CASNDKQGYSYEQYF
TRBD2	NA	TRBV9	TRBJ2-1	TGTGCCAGCAGCCTAGCGGGAGCCTACAATGAGCAGTTCTTC	CASSLAGAYNEQFF
NA	NA	TRBV27	TRBJ1-2	TGTGCCAGCAGTTTATCTTCGGAGTTCTATGGCTACACCTTC	CASSLSSEFYGYTF
TRBD1	NA	TRBV30	TRBJ1-5	TGTGCCTGGAGTAGGGGACAGGGGAATCAGCCCCAGCATTTT	CAWSRGQGNQPQHF
NA	NA	TRBV30	TRBJ1-5	TGTGCCTGGAGTGTCATGGGTGATCAGCCCCAGCATTTT	CAWSVMGDQPQHF
NA	NA	TRBV19	TRBJ2-7	TGTGCCAGTAGTAACCGTGAGGCCTACGAGCAGTACTTC	CASSNREAYEQYF
TRBD1	NA	TRBV5-3	TRBJ1-4	TGTGCCAAAGAGAGGGGACAGGCCAATGAAAAACTGTTTTTT	CAKERGQANEKLFF
TRBD2	NA	TRBV4-2	TRBJ2-1	TGTGCCAGCAGCCAAGAATGGACTAGCGTGAATGAGCAGTTCTTC	CASSQEWTSVNEQFF
TRBD1	once	TRBV4-3	TRBJ2-7	TGCGCCAGCAGCCCCGACAGGGGGCACTACGAGCAGTACTTC	CASSPDRGHYEQYF
NA	NA	TRBV11-2	TRBJ2-7	TGTGCCAGCAGCTTACAGGACATCCTCGGTGACGAGCAGTACTTC	CASSLQDILGDEQYF
TRBD2	NA	TRBV27	TRBJ2-1	TGTGCCAGCAGCCCGAGCGGGGGGGCCGGGGATGAGCAGTTCTTC	CASSPSGGAGDEQFF
NA	NA	TRBV9	TRBJ2-1	TGTGCCAGCAGCGTAGTGTTACAGGGTTCCTACAATGAGCAGTTCTTC	CASSVVLQGSYNEQFF
NA	once	TRBV4-1	TRBJ1-3	TGCGCCAGCAGCCACCGAAACTCTGGAAACACCATATATTTT	CASSHRNSGNTIYF
NA	NA	TRBV7-9	TRBJ2-1	TGTGCCAGCAGCCTCCCCCGGGCAGATTACAATGAGCAGTTCTTC	CASSLPRADYNEQFF
NA	NA	TRBV4-1	TRBJ1-5	TGCGCCAGCAGCCAAGTCGCAGGGGCCTTTAGCAATCAGCCCCAGCATTTT	CASSQVAGAFSNQPQHF
NA	NA	TRBV5-6	TRBJ2-7	TGTGCCAGCAGCTTGGATTCAGGTACCTACGAGCAGTACTTC	CASSLDSGTYEQYF
TRBD2	NA	TRBV29-1	TRBJ2-2	TGCAGCGTTACCAGTGCTAGCGGGAGGAACACCGGGGAGCTGTTTTTT	CSVTSASGRNTGELFF
TRBD2	once	TRBV4-3	TRBJ2-2	TGCGCCAGCAGCCTCCTTACCCCAGCGGGAGGGAGGGAAGACACCGGGGAGCTGTTTTTT	CASSLLTPAGGREDTGELFF
TRBD2	NA	TRBV4-1	TRBJ2-1	TGCGCCAGCAGCCAGCCCGGGACTAGCGGCAGGGGTGAGCAGTTCTTC	CASSQPGTSGRGEQFF
NA	NA	TRBV7-6	TRBJ2-1	TGTGCCAGCAGCTTATTCGGAGCCGCACGGGAGCAGTTCTTC	CASSLFGAAREQFF
TRBD2	NA	TRBV4-2	TRBJ2-2	TGTGCCAGCAGCCCGGGACTAGCGGAAACCGGGGAGCTGTTTTTT	CASSPGLAETGELFF
NA	NA	TRBV14	TRBJ2-1	TGTGCCAGCAGCGAAAAGTACTCCTACAATGAGCAGTTCTTC	CASSEKYSYNEQFF
TRBD1	NA	TRBV28	TRBJ1-5	TGTGCCAGCAGGACCCGAGGGGGCCCCAATCAGCCCCAGCATTTT	CASRTRGGPNQPQHF
TRBD2	NA	TRBV6-6	TRBJ2-1	TGTGCCAGCAGTTCCCCGGGACTAGCGGGCTACAATGAGCAGTTCTTC	CASSSPGLAGYNEQFF